This is a list of T cell receptor beta chains from one sample in a study of blood T cell repertoires in COVID-19. The protocol was immunoSEQ multiplex PCR, while the TCRdb copy is restricted to in-frame clones and leaves out a portion. The sample lists 300,000 to 400,000 clones, around nine tenths occurring once. Sequencing input: peripheral blood. These receptors originate from a human donor in a cohort sampled during active COVID-19. Each CDR3 is given with its conserved first and last residue. The order of the fields is D gene, CDR3 length, V gene, J gene, clone size, CDR3 DNA, CDR3 protein. The D gene is left open where the match is weak. Not every row has a clone size; where given, it reads once, few, many or a size class.

-	15	TRBV5-6	TRBJ2-5	-	TGTGCCAGCAGCTTGGCCCTAACGGTGAAAGAGACCCAGTACTTC	CASSLALTVKETQYF
TRBD2	15	TRBV11-3	TRBJ2-1	-	TGTGCCAGCAGCTTCGGTAGCGGGAGGGGCCATGAGCAGTTCTTC	CASSFGSGRGHEQFF
TRBD2	16	TRBV9	TRBJ2-1	few	TGTGCCAGCAGCGTAAGGGTGGCTAGCGGGAGTAATGAGCAGTTCTTC	CASSVRVASGSNEQFF
-	14	TRBV13	TRBJ1-5	-	TGTGCCAGCAGCTTAGCAGGGGGCAATCAGCCCCAGCATTTT	CASSLAGGNQPQHF
TRBD2	15	TRBV6-6	TRBJ2-5	-	TGTGCCAGCAGTTACCCGGGGGGAGGGCGAGAGACCCAGTACTTC	CASSYPGGGRETQYF
-	14	TRBV15	TRBJ1-1	-	TGTGCCACCAGCAGTAACCGGGGGTACACTGAAGCTTTCTTT	CATSSNRGYTEAFF
TRBD1	14	TRBV7-9	TRBJ2-3	-	TGTGCCACCGGGGACAGGGCTAGAACAGATACGCAGTATTTT	CATGDRARTDTQYF
TRBD2	15	TRBV5-1	TRBJ2-3	-	TGCGCCAGCCACTGGACTAGCGGGATCACAGATACGCAGTATTTT	CASHWTSGITDTQYF
TRBD2	14	TRBV6-6	TRBJ2-1	once	TGTGCCAGCAGTTACCGCGGGGGGTACAATGAGCAGTTCTTC	CASSYRGGYNEQFF
-	14	TRBV19	TRBJ1-1	-	TGTGCCAGTACCCCGGACATTGCGGCCGCTGAAGCTTTCTTT	CASTPDIAAAEAFF
TRBD2	15	TRBV6-5	TRBJ2-7	-	TGTGCCAGCAGTTACGAGACTAGCGGGCTTGGCGAGCAGTACTTC	CASSYETSGLGEQYF
TRBD2	16	TRBV4-1	TRBJ2-5	few	TGCGCCAGCAGCGGGACGAGCGGGAGGAAACAAGAGACCCAGTACTTC	CASSGTSGRKQETQYF
-	15	TRBV5-1	TRBJ1-4	-	TGCGCCATACGAGGCAGGGCCGCAACTAATGAAAAACTGTTTTTT	CAIRGRAATNEKLFF
-	15	TRBV5-1	TRBJ1-6	-	TGCGCCAGCAGCTTGGCTCCAGGGACATCGACACCCCTCCACTTT	CASSLAPGTSTPLHF
TRBD1	15	TRBV6-5	TRBJ1-1	-	TGTGCCAGCAGTCCCCGGGACAGGCCCTCCGGGGAAGCTTTCTTT	CASSPRDRPSGEAFF
-	13	TRBV24-1	TRBJ2-2	few	TGTGCCACCAGTGATGAGGGAATCGGGGAGCTGTTTTTT	CATSDEGIGELFF
TRBD1	15	TRBV6-6	TRBJ2-5	-	TGTGCCAGCAGTTACTTCACGACAGGGGAAGAGACCCAGTACTTC	CASSYFTTGEETQYF
-	18	TRBV6-2/TRBV6-3	TRBJ1-4	-	TGTGCCAGCAGTTACTCGACGCAGCTTGGGAGAATTAATGAAAAACTGTTTTTT	CASSYSTQLGRINEKLFF
-	15	TRBV7-9	TRBJ1-1	-	TGTGCCAGCAGCTCACCGGGACTCAGAAGGACTGAAGCTTTCTTT	CASSSPGLRRTEAFF
TRBD1	14	TRBV2	TRBJ2-7	-	TGTGCCAGCAGTGAGGACAGGGGATCCTACGAGCAGTACTTC	CASSEDRGSYEQYF
-	13	TRBV6-6	TRBJ2-7	-	TGTGCCAGCAGTTACAGACAGTCCTACGAGCAGTACTTC	CASSYRQSYEQYF
TRBD1	15	TRBV9	TRBJ1-1	-	TGTGCCAGCAGCTTTCTAGACAGGGGGCCCACTGAAGCTTTCTTT	CASSFLDRGPTEAFF
TRBD2	15	TRBV7-8	TRBJ2-7	once	TGTGCCAGCAGCACTAGCGGGAGTACCGTAACCGAGCAGTACTTC	CASSTSGSTVTEQYF
TRBD1	15	TRBV19	TRBJ1-1	-	TGTGCCAGTAGTCAACCGGGACAGGGGAACACTGAAGCTTTCTTT	CASSQPGQGNTEAFF
TRBD1	13	TRBV6-6	TRBJ2-7	-	TGTGCCAGCTCGAGGGACAGGGGGCTTGAGCAGTACTTC	CASSRDRGLEQYF
TRBD1	13	TRBV27	TRBJ1-6	-	TGTGCCAGCAGCCTTGACAGGGATTCACCCCTCCACTTT	CASSLDRDSPLHF
-	13	TRBV6-5	TRBJ1-1	few	TGTGCCAGCAGTTACTCGGCCGACACTGAAGCTTTCTTT	CASSYSADTEAFF
-	14	TRBV4-2	TRBJ1-1	few	TGTGCCAGCAGCCAAGATTCGGGGGGCACTGAAGCTTTCTTT	CASSQDSGGTEAFF
-	11	TRBV28	TRBJ1-1	-	TGTGCCTCCTTGAAGGGGCGCGCAGCTTTCTTT	CASLKGRAAFF
-	13	TRBV19	TRBJ1-5	-	TGTGCCAGTAACAAGGGGCCCAATCAGCCCCAGCATTTT	CASNKGPNQPQHF
-	14	TRBV2	TRBJ1-1	-	TGTGCCAGCAGACTACGGGGGTTGAACACTGAAGCTTTCTTT	CASRLRGLNTEAFF
-	13	TRBV7-3	TRBJ2-3	-	TGTGCCAGCAGCCCACGGGCGGACACTCGGCAGTATTTT	CASSPRADTRQYF
-	14	TRBV7-2	TRBJ1-5	-	TGTGCCAGCAGCTTAGAGCCCCCTAGGCAGCCCCAGCATTTT	CASSLEPPRQPQHF
-	13	TRBV5-1	TRBJ2-7	-	TGCGCCAGCAGTAGCCCCGGGGCCTACGAGCAGTACTTC	CASSSPGAYEQYF
-	14	TRBV4-2	TRBJ2-2	once	TGTGCCAGCAGCCAAGATGGAGTGGCTGGGGAGCTGTTTTTT	CASSQDGVAGELFF
-	16	TRBV19	TRBJ1-1	-	TGTGCCAGTTCCCTCGGGGCGGGGGAAGGGAACACTGAAGCTTTCTTT	CASSLGAGEGNTEAFF
-	13	TRBV28	TRBJ1-2	-	TGTGCCAGCAGCCTGCCGGGGAACTATGGCTACACCTTC	CASSLPGNYGYTF
-	13	TRBV2	TRBJ2-2	once	TGTGCCAGCAGTGTACAGGGCACCGGGGAGCTGTTTTTT	CASSVQGTGELFF
-	16	TRBV18	TRBJ2-2	-	TGTGCCAGCTCACCACCGGCACAGACGAACACCGGGGAGCTGTTTTTT	CASSPPAQTNTGELFF
-	14	TRBV6-5	TRBJ1-5	-	TGTGCCAGCAGTTACCGACAGGCAAATCAGCCCCAGCATTTT	CASSYRQANQPQHF
-	14	TRBV6-1	TRBJ1-4	few	TGTGCCAGCAGTGAAGCGCCGAGCCTTTCTTCACTGTTTTTT	CASSEAPSLSSLFF
TRBD1	13	TRBV5-1	TRBJ2-7	-	TGCGCCAGCAGCGCCGGACAGGGCTACGAGCAGTACTTC	CASSAGQGYEQYF
-	22	TRBV11-2	TRBJ2-5	-	TGTGCCAGCAGTCGTACGCACCACGACAGGTGGTGGTCTATCGTCTATCGGGAGACCCAGTACTTC	CASSRTHHDRWWSIVYRETQYF
-	16	TRBV10-3	TRBJ1-1	-	TGTGCCATCAGTAAGACTCAGCAAGTTATGAACACTGAAGCTTTCTTT	CAISKTQQVMNTEAFF
TRBD2	15	TRBV24-1	TRBJ2-1	-	TGTGCCACCAGTGCCCCAGCGGGAACTTACAATGAGCAGTTCTTC	CATSAPAGTYNEQFF
-	16	TRBV3-1/TRBV3-2	TRBJ1-1	-	TGTGCCAGCAGCCAAGATTCAGGGGCAGGGAACACTGAAGCTTTCTTT	CASSQDSGAGNTEAFF
TRBD2	15	TRBV25-1	TRBJ2-7	-	TGTGCCAGCAGTGAACCCGGGGGGGGAGCCTACGAGCAGTACTTC	CASSEPGGGAYEQYF
TRBD1	15	TRBV28	TRBJ1-4	-	TGTGCCAGCAGTCTAATGACAGGGTCGGATGAAAAACTGTTTTTT	CASSLMTGSDEKLFF
-	12	TRBV7-9	TRBJ1-3	-	TGTGCCAGCAGCTTAGACGGTCTCTCCCAGGGGTTT	CASSLDGLSQGF
TRBD1	17	TRBV7-9	TRBJ2-6	-	TGTGCCAGCAGTTGGGACAGGGGAGGAGGAGGGGCCAACGTCCTGACTTTC	CASSWDRGGGGANVLTF
-	13	TRBV30	TRBJ1-2	once	TGTGCCTGGACCCGAGGCGGGAGCTATGGCTACACCTTC	CAWTRGGSYGYTF
-	13	TRBV7-9	TRBJ1-2	once	TGTGCCAGCAGCTTAAAGGAGGGGCTCGGCTACACCTTC	CASSLKEGLGYTF
TRBD2	16	TRBV5-4	TRBJ2-1	-	TGTGCCAGCAGAAGCGGGGGCGTCCACTCCTACAATGAGCAGTTCTTC	CASRSGGVHSYNEQFF